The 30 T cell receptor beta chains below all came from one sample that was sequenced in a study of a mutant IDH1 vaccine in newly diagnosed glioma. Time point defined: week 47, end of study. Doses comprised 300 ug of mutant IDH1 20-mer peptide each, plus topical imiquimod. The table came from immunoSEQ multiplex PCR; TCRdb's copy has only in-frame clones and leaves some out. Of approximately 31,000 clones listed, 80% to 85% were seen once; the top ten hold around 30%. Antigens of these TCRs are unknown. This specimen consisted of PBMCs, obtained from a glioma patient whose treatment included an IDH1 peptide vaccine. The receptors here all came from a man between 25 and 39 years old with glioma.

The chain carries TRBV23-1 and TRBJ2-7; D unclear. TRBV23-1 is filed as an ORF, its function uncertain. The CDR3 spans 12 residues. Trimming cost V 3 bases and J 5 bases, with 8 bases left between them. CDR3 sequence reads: CASSQGIHEQYF. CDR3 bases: TGCGCCAGCAGTCAGGGGATCCACGAGCAGTACTTC.

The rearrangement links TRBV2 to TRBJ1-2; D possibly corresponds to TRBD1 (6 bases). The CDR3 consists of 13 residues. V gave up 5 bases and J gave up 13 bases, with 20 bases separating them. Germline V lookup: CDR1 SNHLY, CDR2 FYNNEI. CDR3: CASSPLRDTGFTF. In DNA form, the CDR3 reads TGTGCCAGCAGTCCACTCCGGGACACGGGTTTCACCTTC.

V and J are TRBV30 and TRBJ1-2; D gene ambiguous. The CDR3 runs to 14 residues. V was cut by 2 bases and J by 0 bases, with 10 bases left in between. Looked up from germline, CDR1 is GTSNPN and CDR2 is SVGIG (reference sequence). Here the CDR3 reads CAWSYSPTNYGYTF. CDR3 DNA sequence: TGTGCCTGGAGTTATAGCCCCACTAACTATGGCTACACCTTC.

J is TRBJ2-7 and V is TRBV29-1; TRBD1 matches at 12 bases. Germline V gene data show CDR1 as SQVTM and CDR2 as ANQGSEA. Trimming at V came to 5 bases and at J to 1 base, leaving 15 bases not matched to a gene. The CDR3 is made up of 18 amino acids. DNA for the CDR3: TGCAGCGTTATTCCTCCGCCGGGGACAGGGGGCACATCCTACGAGCAGTACTTC. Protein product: CSVIPPPGTGGTSYEQYF.

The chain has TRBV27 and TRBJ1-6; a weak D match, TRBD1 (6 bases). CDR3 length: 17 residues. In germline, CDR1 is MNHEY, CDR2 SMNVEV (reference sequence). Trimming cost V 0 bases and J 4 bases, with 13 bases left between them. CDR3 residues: CASSLSDLTGYNSPLHF. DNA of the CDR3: TGTGCCAGCAGTTTATCGGACCTGACAGGATATAATTCACCCCTCCACTTT.

CDR3 coding DNA: TGTGCCATCAGAACCGGGACAGGGTCGTACGAGCAGTACTTC. Protein product: CAIRTGTGSYEQYF. The chain carries TRBV10-3 and TRBJ2-7, with 9 positions matching TRBD1. Germline V gene sequence: CDR1 ENHRY, CDR2 SYGVKD. J was trimmed by 4 bases and V by 6 bases; bases with no gene match: 7. This CDR3 is built from 14 residues.

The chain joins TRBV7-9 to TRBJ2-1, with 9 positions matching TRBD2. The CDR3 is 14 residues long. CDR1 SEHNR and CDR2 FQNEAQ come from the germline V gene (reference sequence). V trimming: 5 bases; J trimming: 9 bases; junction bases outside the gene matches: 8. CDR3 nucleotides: TGTGCCAGCAGCACTACCGGGACTAGCACTGAGCAGTTCTTC. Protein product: CASSTTGTSTEQFF.

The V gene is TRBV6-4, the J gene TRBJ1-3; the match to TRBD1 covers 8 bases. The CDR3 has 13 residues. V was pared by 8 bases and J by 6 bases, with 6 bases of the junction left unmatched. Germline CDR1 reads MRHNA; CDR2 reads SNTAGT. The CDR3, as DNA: TGTGCCAGCGGACAGGGTGAGGAAAACACCATATATTTT. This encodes CASGQGEENTIYF.

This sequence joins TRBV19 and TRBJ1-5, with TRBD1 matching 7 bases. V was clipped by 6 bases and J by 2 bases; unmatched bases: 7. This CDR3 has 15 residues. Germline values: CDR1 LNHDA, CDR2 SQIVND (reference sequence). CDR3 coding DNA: TGTGCCAGTAGCCCAGGGGGTTTGGGCAATCAGCCCCAGCATTTT. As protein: CASSPGGLGNQPQHF.

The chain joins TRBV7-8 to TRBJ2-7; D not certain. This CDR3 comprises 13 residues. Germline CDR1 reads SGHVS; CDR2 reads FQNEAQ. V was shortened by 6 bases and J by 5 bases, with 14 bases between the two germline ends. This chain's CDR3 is CASSFTLRDEQYF. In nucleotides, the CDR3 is TGTGCCAGCAGTTTCACCCTCCGGGACGAGCAGTACTTC. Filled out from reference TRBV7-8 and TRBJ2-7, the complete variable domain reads GAGVSQSPRYKVAKRGQDVALRCDPISGHVSLFWYQQALGQGPEFLTYFQNEAQLDKSGLPSDRFFAERPEGSVSTLKIQRTQQEDSAVYLCASSFTLRDEQYFGPGTRLTVT.

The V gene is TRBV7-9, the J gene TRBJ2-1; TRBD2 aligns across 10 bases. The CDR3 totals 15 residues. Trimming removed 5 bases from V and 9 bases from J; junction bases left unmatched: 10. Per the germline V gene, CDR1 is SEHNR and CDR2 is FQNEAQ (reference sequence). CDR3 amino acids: CASSLLSSGSVEQFF. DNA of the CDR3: TGTGCCAGCAGCCTTTTATCTAGCGGGAGTGTTGAGCAGTTCTTC.

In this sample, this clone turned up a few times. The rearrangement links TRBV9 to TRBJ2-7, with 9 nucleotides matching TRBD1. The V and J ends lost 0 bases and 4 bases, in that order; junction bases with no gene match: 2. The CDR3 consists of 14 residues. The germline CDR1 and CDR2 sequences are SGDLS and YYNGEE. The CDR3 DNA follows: TGTGCCAGCAGCGTAGGGGGACAGGGTTACGAGCAGTACTTC. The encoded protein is CASSVGGQGYEQYF.

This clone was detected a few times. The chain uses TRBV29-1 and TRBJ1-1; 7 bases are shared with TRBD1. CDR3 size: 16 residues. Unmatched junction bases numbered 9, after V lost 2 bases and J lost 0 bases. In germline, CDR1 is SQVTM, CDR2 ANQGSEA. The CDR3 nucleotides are TGCAGCGTTGAACTAACAGGGGAGTTCATGAACACTGAAGCTTTCTTT. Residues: CSVELTGEFMNTEAFF.

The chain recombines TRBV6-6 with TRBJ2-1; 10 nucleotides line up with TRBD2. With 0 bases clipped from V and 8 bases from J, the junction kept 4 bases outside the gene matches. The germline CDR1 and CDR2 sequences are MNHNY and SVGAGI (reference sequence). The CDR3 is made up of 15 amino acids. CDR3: CASSYSASGSYEQFF. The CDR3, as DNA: TGTGCCAGCAGTTACTCGGCTAGCGGGAGTTATGAGCAGTTCTTC.

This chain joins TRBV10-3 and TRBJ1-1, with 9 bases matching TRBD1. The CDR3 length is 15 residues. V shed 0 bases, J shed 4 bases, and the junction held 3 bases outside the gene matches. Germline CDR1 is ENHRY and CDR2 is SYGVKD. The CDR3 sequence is CAISESGQGITEAFF. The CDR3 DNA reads TGTGCCATCAGTGAGTCGGGACAGGGTATCACTGAAGCTTTCTTT.

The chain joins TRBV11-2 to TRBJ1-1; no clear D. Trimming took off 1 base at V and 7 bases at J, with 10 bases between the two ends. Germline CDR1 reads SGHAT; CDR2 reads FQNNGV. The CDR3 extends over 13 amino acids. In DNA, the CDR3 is TGTGCCAGCAGCTTAGGTCCGGTGGATGAAGCTTTCTTT. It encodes CASSLGPVDEAFF.

The CDR3 spells CASRGAGELFF. The CDR3 DNA sequence: TGTGCCAGCAGGGGGGCCGGGGAGCTGTTTTTT. J is TRBJ2-2 and V is TRBV6-1; D assignment may be TRBD1 or TRBD2 (5 bases each). Germline CDR1 is MNHNS and CDR2 is SASEGT. The CDR3 has 11 amino acids. The germline V and J ends were trimmed by 6 bases and 6 bases, with 5 bases remaining between them.

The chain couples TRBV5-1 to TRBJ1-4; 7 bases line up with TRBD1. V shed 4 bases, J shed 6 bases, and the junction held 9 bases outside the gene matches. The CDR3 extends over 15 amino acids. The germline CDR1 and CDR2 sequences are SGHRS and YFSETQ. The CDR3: CASSVFSGGDEKLFF. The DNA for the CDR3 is TGCGCCAGCAGCGTTTTCTCAGGGGGGGATGAAAAACTGTTTTTT.

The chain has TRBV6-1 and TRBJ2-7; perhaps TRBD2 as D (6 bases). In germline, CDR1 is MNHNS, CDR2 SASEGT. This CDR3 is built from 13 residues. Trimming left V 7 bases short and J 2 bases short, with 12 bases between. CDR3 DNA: TGTGCCAGCACCTTCTCGGGGGCCTACGAGCAGTACTTC. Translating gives CASTFSGAYEQYF.

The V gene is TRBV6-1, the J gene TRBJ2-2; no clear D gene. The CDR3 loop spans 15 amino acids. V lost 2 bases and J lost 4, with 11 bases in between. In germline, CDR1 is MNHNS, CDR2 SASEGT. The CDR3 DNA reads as TGTGCCAGCAGTGAAAGGTCAGCGAGCACCGGGGAGCTGTTTTTT. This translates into CASSERSASTGELFF.

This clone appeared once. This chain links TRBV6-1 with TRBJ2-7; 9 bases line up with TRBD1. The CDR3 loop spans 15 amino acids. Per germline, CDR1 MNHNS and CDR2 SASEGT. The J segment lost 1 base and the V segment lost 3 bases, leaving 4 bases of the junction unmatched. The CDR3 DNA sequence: TGTGCCAGCAGTGACGGGACAGGGAAATCCTACGAGCAGTACTTC. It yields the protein CASSDGTGKSYEQYF.

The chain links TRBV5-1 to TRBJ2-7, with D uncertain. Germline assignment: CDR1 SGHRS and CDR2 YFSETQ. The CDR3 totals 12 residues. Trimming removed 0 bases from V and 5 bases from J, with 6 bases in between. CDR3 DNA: TGCGCCAGCAGCTTGGCCTGGGACGAGCAGTACTTC. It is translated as CASSLAWDEQYF.

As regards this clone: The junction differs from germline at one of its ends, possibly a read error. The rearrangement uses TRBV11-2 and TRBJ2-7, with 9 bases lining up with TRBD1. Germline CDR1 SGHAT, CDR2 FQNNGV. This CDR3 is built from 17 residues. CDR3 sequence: CASNLGPRAWTGEGQYF. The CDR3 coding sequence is TGTGCCAGCAACTTAGGCCCAAGGGCGTGGACAGGGGAAGGGCAGTACTTC.

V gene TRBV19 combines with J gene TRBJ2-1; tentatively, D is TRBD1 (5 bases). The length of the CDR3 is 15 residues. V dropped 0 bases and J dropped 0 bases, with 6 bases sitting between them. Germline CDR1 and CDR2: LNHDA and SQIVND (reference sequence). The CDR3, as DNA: TGTGCCAGTAGTATAGACGACAGCTCCTACAATGAGCAGTTCTTC. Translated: CASSIDDSSYNEQFF.

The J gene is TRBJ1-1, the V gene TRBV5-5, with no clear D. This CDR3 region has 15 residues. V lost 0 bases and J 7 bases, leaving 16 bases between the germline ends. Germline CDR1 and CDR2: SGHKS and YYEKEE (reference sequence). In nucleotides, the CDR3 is TGTGCCAGCAGCTTGGGTCAGTTCTCGCGGGGTGAAGCTTTCTTT. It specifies CASSLGQFSRGEAFF. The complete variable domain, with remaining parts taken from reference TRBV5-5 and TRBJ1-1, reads DAGVTQSPTHLIKTRGQQVTLRCSPISGHKSVSWYQQVLGQGPQFIFQYYEKEERGRGNFPDRFSARQFPNYSSELNVNALLLGDSALYLCASSLGQFSRGEAFFGQGTRLTVV.

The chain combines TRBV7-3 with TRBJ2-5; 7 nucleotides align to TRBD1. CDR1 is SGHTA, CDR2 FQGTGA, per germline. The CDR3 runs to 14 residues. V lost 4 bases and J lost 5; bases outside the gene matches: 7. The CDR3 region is CASSSTGVHETQYF. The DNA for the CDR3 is TGTGCCAGCAGCTCCACAGGGGTTCACGAGACCCAGTACTTC.

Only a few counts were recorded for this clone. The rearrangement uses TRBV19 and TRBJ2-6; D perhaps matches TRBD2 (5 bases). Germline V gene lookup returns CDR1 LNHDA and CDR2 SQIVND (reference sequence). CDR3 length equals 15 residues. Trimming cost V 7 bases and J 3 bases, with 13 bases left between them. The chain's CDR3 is CASKEGSHGANVLTF. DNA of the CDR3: TGTGCCAGTAAAGAGGGCAGCCATGGGGCCAACGTCCTGACTTTC.

The CDR3 sequence is CAWSHGTGGAGYGYTF. CDR3 sequence (DNA): TGTGCCTGGAGCCACGGAACGGGGGGCGCGGGCTATGGCTACACCTTC. This chain uses TRBV30 with TRBJ1-2, with D perhaps matching TRBD1 (6 bases). The CDR3 is made up of 16 amino acids. Germline lookup yields CDR1 GTSNPN and CDR2 SVGIG (reference sequence). V shed 3 bases and J shed 4 bases, with 21 bases lying between them.

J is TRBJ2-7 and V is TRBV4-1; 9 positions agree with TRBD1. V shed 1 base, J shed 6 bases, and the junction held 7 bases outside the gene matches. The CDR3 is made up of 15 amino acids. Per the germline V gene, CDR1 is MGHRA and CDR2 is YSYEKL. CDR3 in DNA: TGCGCCAGCAGCCAAGGGGTGGGACAGGGAGCCGAGCAGTACTTC. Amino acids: CASSQGVGQGAEQYF.

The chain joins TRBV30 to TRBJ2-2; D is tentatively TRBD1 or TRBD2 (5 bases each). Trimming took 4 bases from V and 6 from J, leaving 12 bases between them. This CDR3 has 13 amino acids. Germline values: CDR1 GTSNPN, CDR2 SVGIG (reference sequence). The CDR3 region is CAWMHRRAGELFF. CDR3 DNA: TGTGCCTGGATGCACAGGCGGGCCGGGGAGCTGTTTTTT.